This TCR beta chain came from a study of CD8 T cells in ankylosing spondylitis. Each CDR3 protein gets one entry after TCRdb re-called the 5' RACE reads with MiXCR. The table shows tens of thousands of distinct CDR3 sequences, with 5.3% occurring only once. Study-wide points: With a CD8+ phenotype, disease-linked clones were relatively rare in peripheral blood. In synovial fluid and blood from reactive arthritis, some motif variants were previously reported. A TCR beta motif of fewer than 10 highly homologous variants seemed to mark ankylosing spondylitis blood.

Germline loops: CDR1 SQVTM, CDR2 ANQGSEA. The CDR3 has 14 amino acids. V was clipped by 6 bases and J by 8 bases; unmatched bases: 10. The sample holds many counts of this clonotype. Its antigen is unidentified. The chain links TRBV29-1 to TRBJ1-4, with TRBD1 matching over 9 bases. This TCR came from a male donor with ankylosing spondylitis or in good health (not recorded which). The sample taken for sequencing was blood, either unsorted or a sorted T cell fraction (not recorded which). The CDR3 loop is CSVTPGQGYEKLFF. CDR3 coding DNA: TGCAGCGTGACCCCCGGACAGGGGTACGAAAAACTGTTTTTT.